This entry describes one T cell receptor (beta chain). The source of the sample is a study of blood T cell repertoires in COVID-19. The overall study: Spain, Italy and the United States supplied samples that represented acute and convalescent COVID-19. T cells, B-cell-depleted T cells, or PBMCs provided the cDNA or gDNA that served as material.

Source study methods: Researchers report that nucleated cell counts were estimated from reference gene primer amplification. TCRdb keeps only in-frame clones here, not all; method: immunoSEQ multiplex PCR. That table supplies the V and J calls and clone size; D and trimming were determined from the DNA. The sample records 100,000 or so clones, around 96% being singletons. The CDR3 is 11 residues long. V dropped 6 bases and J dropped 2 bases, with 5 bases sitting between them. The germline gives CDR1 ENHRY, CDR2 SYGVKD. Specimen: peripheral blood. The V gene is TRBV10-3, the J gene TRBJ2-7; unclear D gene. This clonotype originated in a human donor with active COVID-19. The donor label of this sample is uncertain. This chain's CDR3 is CAISQTYEQYF. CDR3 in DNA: TGTGCCATCAGCCAAACCTACGAGCAGTACTTC.